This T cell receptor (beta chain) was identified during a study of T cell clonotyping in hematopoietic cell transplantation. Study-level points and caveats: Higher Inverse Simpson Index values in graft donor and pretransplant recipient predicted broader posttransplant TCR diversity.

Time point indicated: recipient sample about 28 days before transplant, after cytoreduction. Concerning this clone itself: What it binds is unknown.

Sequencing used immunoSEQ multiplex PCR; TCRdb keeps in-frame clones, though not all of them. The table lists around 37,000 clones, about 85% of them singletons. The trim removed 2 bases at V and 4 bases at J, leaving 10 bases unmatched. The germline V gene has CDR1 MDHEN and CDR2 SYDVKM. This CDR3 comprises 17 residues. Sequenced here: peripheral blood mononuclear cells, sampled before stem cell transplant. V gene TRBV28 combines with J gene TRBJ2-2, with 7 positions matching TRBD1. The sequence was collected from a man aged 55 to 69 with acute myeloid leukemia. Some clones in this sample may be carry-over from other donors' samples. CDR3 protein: CASSLVGVRQGTGELFF. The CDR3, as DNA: TGTGCCAGCAGTTTAGTAGGAGTGAGACAGGGCACCGGGGAGCTGTTTTTT.